This T cell receptor (beta chain) stems from a study of beta chain features in type 1 diabetes. Expressed TCRB transcripts were sequenced after all isolated RNA was converted to cDNA. Assay used: immunoSEQ multiplex PCR; TCRdb lists only in-frame clones, some missing. The sample carries roughly 610,000 clones, around 16% recorded once. This clone was found a few times. After removal of 3 bases from V and 0 bases from J, the junction contained 10 bases not matched to a gene. CDR1 and CDR2 from the germline V gene are SGHDN and FVKESK. The CDR3 is 17 residues long. The chain uses TRBV14 and TRBJ1-1; 7 nucleotides agree with TRBD1. The sequenced material came from naive CD4+ T cells from blood. This receptor was obtained from a man younger than 35 in good health. DNA of the CDR3: TGTGCCAGCAGCCATAACAGGGGACCTATCCTGAACACTGAAGCTTTCTTT. Amino acid sequence: CASSHNRGPILNTEAFF.